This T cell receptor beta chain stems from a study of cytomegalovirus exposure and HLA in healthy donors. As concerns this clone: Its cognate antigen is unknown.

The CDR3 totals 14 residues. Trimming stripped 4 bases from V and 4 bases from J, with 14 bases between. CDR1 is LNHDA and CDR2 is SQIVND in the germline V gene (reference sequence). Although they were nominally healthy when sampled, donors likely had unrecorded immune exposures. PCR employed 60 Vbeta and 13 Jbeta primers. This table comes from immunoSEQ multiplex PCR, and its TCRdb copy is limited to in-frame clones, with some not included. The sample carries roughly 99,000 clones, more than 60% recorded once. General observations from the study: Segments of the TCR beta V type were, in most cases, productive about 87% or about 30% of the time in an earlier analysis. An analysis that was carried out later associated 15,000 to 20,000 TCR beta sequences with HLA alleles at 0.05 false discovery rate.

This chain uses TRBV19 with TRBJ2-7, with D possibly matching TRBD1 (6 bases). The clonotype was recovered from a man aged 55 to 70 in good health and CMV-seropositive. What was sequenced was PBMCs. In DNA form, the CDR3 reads TGTGCCAGTAGTACGACGGGACAAATATACGAGCAGTACTTC. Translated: CASSTTGQIYEQYF.